The clone carrying this T cell receptor (beta chain) was seen just once. Its antigen is unknown. These data are taken from a study of cytomegalovirus exposure and HLA in healthy donors. Study-level information: The 95 to 150 validation repertoires used a platform that matched the one used for the approximately 670 first-cohort repertoires, as a later analysis reported.

The protocol was immunoSEQ multiplex PCR, while the TCRdb copy is restricted to in-frame clones and leaves out a portion. Here the sample spans some 180,000 clones, around 80% being singletons. Losses at the gene ends were 6 bases for V and 4 bases for J; bases not matched to a gene: 6. This CDR3 is built from 14 residues. The germline V gene encodes CDR1 MDHEN and CDR2 SYDVKM. Regarding the study as a whole: According to a subsequent analysis, TCR clusters identified in the first cohort showed a tendency to co-occur across the approximately 120 validation repertoires. The authors listed some 160 TCR beta chains as cytomegalovirus-associated.

This clonotype originated in a woman aged 25 to 39 in good health and CMV-seronegative. The sample taken for sequencing was PBMCs. The rearrangement joins TRBV28 to TRBJ1-5, with TRBD1 identical over 7 bases. The CDR3 coding sequence is TGTGCCAGCAGGCCGGGACAGCATAATCAGCCCCAGCATTTT. Encoded protein: CASRPGQHNQPQHF.